This T cell receptor (beta chain) came from a study of cytomegalovirus exposure and HLA in healthy donors. Points from the study as a whole: In vitro, a few CMV-associated chains proved specific for CMV antigens.

The V end lost 4 bases, the J end lost 2 bases, and 8 bases lay between the germline ends. Germline assignment: CDR1 SGHVS and CDR2 FNYEAQ. There are 13 residues in the CDR3. Measured with immunoSEQ multiplex PCR; TCRdb has only the in-frame clones, and not every one. The sample records 38,000 or so clones, over 85% being singletons. As regards this clone: Its antigen is unidentified.

The material sequenced was PBMCs. The rearrangement joins TRBV7-6 to TRBJ1-2, with D unresolved. This TCR was recovered from a man younger than 35 in good health and CMV-seronegative. DNA of the CDR3: TGTGCCAGCAGCTCACGCCTAAACTATGGCTACACCTTC. Encoded protein: CASSSRLNYGYTF.